Listed here are 15 T cell receptor beta chains from one sample, sequenced in a study of tissue T cells after allogeneic stem cell transplantation. Time point defined: mouse harvest day 14 after allogeneic transplant. Each mouse received 10^7 T-cell-depleted marrow cells plus 10^6 splenic CD5+ T cells by tail vein. Generated by immunoSEQ multiplex PCR, the TCRdb table keeps only in-frame clones and is missing some. The sample records fewer than 3,500 clones, roughly 50% being singletons. Material: gut tissue. The source of these receptors is a female BALB/c mouse given C57BL/6 T cells with graft-versus-host disease after an allogeneic hematopoietic cell transplant.

Of note for this clone: Gene labels here are mouse ones. The read is 1 residue too short to cover the CDR3 end, so that end is filled in from the germline J gene. This rearrangement joins TRBV26 to TRBJ1-1; D uncertain. V was pared by 2 bases and J by 5 bases, with 3 bases between. The CDR3 consists of 11 residues. CDR1 KGHPV and CDR2 FQNQEV come from the germline V gene (reference sequence). The CDR3 spells CASSLGTEVFF. CDR3 DNA, as far as it was read: TGTGCCAGCAGTCTGGGTACAGAAGTCTTC.

As for this clone: The gene symbols are mouse symbols. CDR3 protein: CASSYRQGTNERLFF. The DNA read from the CDR3 is TGTGCCAGCAGCTACCGACAGGGGACCAACGAAAGATTATTT. V gene TRBV3 combines with J gene TRBJ1-4, with 8 bases lining up with TRBD1. The read falls 1 residue short of the CDR3 end, and the missing part is taken from the germline J gene. J lost 3 bases, V lost 4 bases, and 4 bases had no gene match. Germline-derived CDR1 and CDR2 are SNHLY and FYNGKV (reference sequence). The CDR3 sequence is 15 residues long.

Concerning this clone: Any gene name here is a mouse gene name. Read sequence stops 1 residue before the CDR3 end, and the germline J gene provides the missing end. The rearrangement joins TRBV26 to TRBJ1-1; 7 positions agree with TRBD1. With 3 bases clipped from V and 1 base from J, the junction kept 2 bases outside the gene matches. The CDR3 is 14 amino acids. The germline CDR1 and CDR2 sequences are KGHPV and FQNQEV (reference sequence). CDR3 DNA, as far as it was read: TGTGCCAGCAGTCTCCAGGGGGGGAACACAGAAGTCTTC. This sequence encodes CASSLQGGNTEVF. The whole CDR3 region reads CASSLQGGNTEVFF.

The sample holds a few counts of this clone. Mouse germline and gene names are used. The CDR3 goes on 1 residue after the read ends, and that part is filled in from the germline J gene. This chain uses TRBV15 with TRBJ2-7; no firm D call. There are 12 residues in the CDR3. V shed 1 base and J shed 5 bases, with 6 bases lying between them. Germline assignment: CDR1 SGHND and CDR2 FRSKSL. The chain's CDR3 is CASSLDGHEQYF. The part of the CDR3 DNA that was read is TGTGCCAGCAGTTTAGACGGGCATGAACAGTAC.

On this clone itself: Gene names and germline match the mouse. Read coverage stops 1 residue before the CDR3 terminus; the germline J gene supplies the remainder. V and J are TRBV3 and TRBJ2-2; no clear D gene. Looked up from germline, CDR1 is SNHLY and CDR2 is FYNGKV (reference sequence). The CDR3 is made up of 14 amino acids. V was clipped by 0 bases and J by 1 base, with 3 bases between them. CDR3: CASSLAQNTGQLYF. The sequenced part of the CDR3 DNA is TGTGCCAGCAGCTTAGCACAAAACACCGGGCAGCTCTAC.

As regards this clone: Genes here carry mouse names. With the read ending 1 residue before the CDR3 end, the germline J gene is used to fill in that end. J is TRBJ2-1 and V is TRBV31, with 11 bases identical to TRBD2. V trimming: 0 bases; J trimming: 7 bases; junction bases outside the gene matches: 5. The germline CDR1 and CDR2 sequences are GKSSPN and SITVG. The CDR3 is made up of 15 amino acids. CDR3 DNA (partial): TGTGCCTGGAGTCTAGGGACTGGGGGTGGGGCTGAGCAGTTC. Its protein is CAWSLGTGGGAEQF. The whole CDR3 reads CAWSLGTGGGAEQFF.

By sample fraction, this clone is medium-sized. Gene names are the mouse ones. The sequenced fragment ends 1 residue before the CDR3 boundary, so the rest is inferred from the germline J gene. This rearrangement joins TRBV19 to TRBJ2-3, with TRBD2 matching 8 bases. This CDR3 has 13 amino acids. The V gene end was trimmed by 4 bases and the J gene end by 4 bases; junction bases not matched to a gene: 2. Germline V gene sequence: CDR1 FNHDT, CDR2 SITEND (reference sequence). The CDR3 bases that were read are TGTGCCAGCAGTCTGGGGGGCCCAGAAACGCTGTAT. Protein: CASSLGGPETLY. The entire CDR3 sequence reads CASSLGGPETLYF.

This clone was observed a few times. Gene names and germline refer to mouse. Read sequence stops 1 residue before the CDR3 end, and the germline J gene provides the missing end. This rearrangement joins TRBV26 to TRBJ2-1; 8 bases are shared with TRBD1. Germline V gene sequence: CDR1 KGHPV, CDR2 FQNQEV (reference sequence). After removal of 0 bases from V and 6 bases from J, the junction contained 4 bases not matched to a gene. The CDR3 is 15 amino acids. This CDR3 is CASSLSWTGIAEQFF. Partial CDR3 DNA: TGTGCCAGCAGTCTGTCCTGGACAGGGATTGCTGAGCAGTTC. Combining the CDR3 with reference TRBV26 and TRBJ2-1 gives the whole variable domain NSKVIQTPRYLVKGQGQKAKMRCIPEKGHPVVFWYQQNKNNEFKFLINFQNQEVLQQIDMTEKRFSAECPSNSPCSLEIQSSEAGDSALYLCASSLSWTGIAEQFFGPGTRLTVL.

Remarks on this clone: Here the gene names and germline are mouse. The sequenced fragment ends 1 residue before the CDR3 boundary, so the rest is inferred from the germline J gene. This chain links TRBV24 with TRBJ2-5, with D maybe TRBD1 (6 bases). There are 14 residues in the CDR3. V was cut by 5 bases and J by 3 bases, with 12 bases left in between. Germline CDR1 KGHTA, CDR2 FRNEEI. The CDR3 loop reads CASSTQGRQDTQYF. The covered CDR3 bases are TGTGCCAGCAGTACACAGGGACGGCAAGACACCCAGTAC.

Notes on this clone: Gene names and germline refer to mouse. Read data end 1 residue before the CDR3 end; the end is taken from the germline J gene. The chain joins TRBV29 to TRBJ2-2; 7 nucleotides line up with TRBD2. Germline V gene lookup returns CDR1 MSHET and CDR2 SYDVDS. The V gene end was trimmed by 4 bases and the J gene end by 0 bases; junction bases not matched to a gene: 2. The CDR3 contains 15 residues. The DNA read from the CDR3 is TGTGCTAGCAGTTACGGGGGGGCAAACACCGGGCAGCTCTAC. This codes for CASSYGGANTGQLY. The full CDR3 sequence reads CASSYGGANTGQLYF.

Points on this clone: Gene names refer to mouse genes. The CDR3 extends 1 residue past the end of the read, so its final part is completed from the germline J gene. The chain carries TRBV26 and TRBJ1-2, with D possibly TRBD1 on 6 matching bases. Germline V CDR1 and CDR2: KGHPV, FQNQEV (reference sequence). The V gene lost 6 bases and the J gene lost 0 bases, with 11 bases spanning the gap. The CDR3 is 14 amino acids. This CDR3 reads CASRGQNPNSDYTF. The CDR3 DNA, read in part, is TGTGCCAGCAGAGGACAGAATCCAAACTCCGACTACACC.

As regards this clone: Germline and genes here are mouse. The read is 1 residue too short to cover the CDR3 end, so that end is filled in from the germline J gene. The V and J genes are TRBV23 and TRBJ1-4. From germline, CDR1 is KGHTA and CDR2 FQNQQP. This CDR3 comprises 12 residues. CDR3 sequence reads: CSSRISNERLFF. The part of the CDR3 DNA that was read is TGCTCCAGCAGAATTTCCAACGAAAGATTATTT.

A remark on this clone: Mouse gene names and germline throughout. The missing CDR3 end, 1 residue past where the read stops, is filled in from the germline J gene. The genes are TRBV19 and TRBJ2-7; D gene unclear. Between the trimmed V and J ends, which lost 0 bases and 4 bases, there was a span of 5 bases. Germline CDR1 FNHDT, CDR2 SITEND (reference sequence). This CDR3 region has 12 residues. This CDR3 reads CASSIAQYEQYF. The covered CDR3 bases are TGTGCCAGCAGTATAGCTCAGTATGAACAGTAC.

This clone is deemed large. Here the gene names and germline are mouse. The CDR3 end lies 1 residue beyond the end of the read and is filled in from the germline J gene. The chain recombines TRBV19 with TRBJ2-7; D unresolved. V lost 2 bases and J 3 bases, leaving 6 bases between the germline ends. Germline CDR1 reads FNHDT; CDR2 reads SITEND (reference sequence). This CDR3 region has 12 residues. CDR3 sequence: CASSIGGYEQYF. The CDR3 DNA, read in part, is TGTGCCAGCAGTATTGGTGGCTATGAACAGTAC.

With regard to this clone: The germline and genes are mouse ones. The CDR3 end lies 1 residue beyond the end of the read and is filled in from the germline J gene. The rearrangement uses TRBV15 and TRBJ2-1; D assignment may be TRBD1 or TRBD2 (5 bases each). Germline-derived CDR1 and CDR2 are SGHND and FRSKSL. This CDR3 is 14 amino acids long. V lost 1 base, J lost 3 bases, and 7 bases lay in between. CDR3 amino acids: CASSLGGSYAEQFF. The covered CDR3 bases are TGTGCCAGCAGTTTAGGGGGGAGCTATGCTGAGCAGTTC.